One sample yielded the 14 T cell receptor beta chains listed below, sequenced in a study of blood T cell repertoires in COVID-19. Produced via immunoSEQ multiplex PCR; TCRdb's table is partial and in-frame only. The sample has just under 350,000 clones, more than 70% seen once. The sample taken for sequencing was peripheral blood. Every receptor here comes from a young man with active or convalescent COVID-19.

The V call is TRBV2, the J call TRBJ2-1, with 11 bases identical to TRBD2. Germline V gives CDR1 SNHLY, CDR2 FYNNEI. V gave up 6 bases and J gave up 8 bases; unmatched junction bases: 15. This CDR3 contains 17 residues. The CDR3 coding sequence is TGTGCCAGCAGGCCCTACCGAACTAGCGGGAGTGTCGATGAGCAGTTCTTC. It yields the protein CASRPYRTSGSVDEQFF.

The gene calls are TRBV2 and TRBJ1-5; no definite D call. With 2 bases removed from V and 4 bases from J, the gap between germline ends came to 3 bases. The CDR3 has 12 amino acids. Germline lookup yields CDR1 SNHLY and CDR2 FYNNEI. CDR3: CASSEPNQPQHF. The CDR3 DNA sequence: TGTGCCAGCAGTGAACCGAATCAGCCCCAGCATTTT.

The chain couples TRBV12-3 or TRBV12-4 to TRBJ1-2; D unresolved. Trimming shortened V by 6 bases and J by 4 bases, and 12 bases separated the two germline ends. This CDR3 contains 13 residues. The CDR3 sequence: CASSPVGSYGYTF. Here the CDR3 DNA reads TGTGCCAGCAGCCCCGTTGGGAGCTATGGCTACACCTTC.

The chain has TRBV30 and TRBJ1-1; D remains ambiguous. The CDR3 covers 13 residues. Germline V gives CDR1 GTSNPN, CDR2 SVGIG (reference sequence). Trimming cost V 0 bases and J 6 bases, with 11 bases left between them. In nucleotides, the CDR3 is TGTGCCTGGAGTGTCCCAGGAGGCGCTGAAGCTTTCTTT. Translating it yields CAWSVPGGAEAFF.

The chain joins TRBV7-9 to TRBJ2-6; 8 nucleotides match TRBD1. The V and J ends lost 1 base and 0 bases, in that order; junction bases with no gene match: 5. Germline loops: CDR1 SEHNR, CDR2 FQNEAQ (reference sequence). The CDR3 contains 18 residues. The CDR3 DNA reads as TGTGCCAGCAGCTTAGTACAGGGGGGAGTCTCTGGGGCCAACGTCCTGACTTTC. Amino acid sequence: CASSLVQGGVSGANVLTF.

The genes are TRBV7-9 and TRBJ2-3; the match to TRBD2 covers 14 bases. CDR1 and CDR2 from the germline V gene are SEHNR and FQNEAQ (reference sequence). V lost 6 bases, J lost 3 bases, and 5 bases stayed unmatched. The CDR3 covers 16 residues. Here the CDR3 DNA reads TGTGCCAGCAGGCCCTGGACTAGCGGGGGGACAGATACGCAGTATTTT. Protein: CASRPWTSGGTDTQYF.

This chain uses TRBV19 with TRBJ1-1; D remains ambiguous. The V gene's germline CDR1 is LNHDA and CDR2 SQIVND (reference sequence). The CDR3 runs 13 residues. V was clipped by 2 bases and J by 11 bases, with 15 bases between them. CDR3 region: CASSILTPHGAFF. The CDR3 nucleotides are TGTGCCAGTAGTATATTAACCCCGCATGGCGCTTTCTTT.

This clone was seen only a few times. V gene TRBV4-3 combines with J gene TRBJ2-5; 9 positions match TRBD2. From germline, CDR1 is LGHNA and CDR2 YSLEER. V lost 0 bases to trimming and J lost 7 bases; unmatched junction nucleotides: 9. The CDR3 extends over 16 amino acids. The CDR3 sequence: CASSQEASGDFRTQYF. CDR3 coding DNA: TGCGCCAGCAGCCAAGAGGCTAGCGGGGACTTTAGGACCCAGTACTTC.

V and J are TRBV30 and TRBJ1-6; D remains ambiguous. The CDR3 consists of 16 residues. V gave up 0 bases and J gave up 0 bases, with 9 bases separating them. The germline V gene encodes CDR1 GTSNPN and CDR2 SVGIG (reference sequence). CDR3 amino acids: CAWSVSGSSYNSPLHF. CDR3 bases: TGTGCCTGGAGTGTTAGTGGGAGCTCCTATAATTCACCCCTCCACTTT.

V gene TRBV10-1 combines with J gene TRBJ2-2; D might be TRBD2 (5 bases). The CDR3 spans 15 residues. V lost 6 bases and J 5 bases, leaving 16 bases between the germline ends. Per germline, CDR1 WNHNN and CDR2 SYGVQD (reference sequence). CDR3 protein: CASSPVASRTGELFF. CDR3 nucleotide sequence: TGCGCCAGCAGCCCGGTGGCTAGCAGAACCGGGGAGCTGTTTTTT.

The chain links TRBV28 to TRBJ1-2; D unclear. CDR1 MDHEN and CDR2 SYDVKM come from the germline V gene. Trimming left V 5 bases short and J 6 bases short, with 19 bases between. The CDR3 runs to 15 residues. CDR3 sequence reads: CASSPSLEGANGYTF. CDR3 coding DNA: TGTGCCAGCAGTCCCTCCCTGGAGGGCGCTAATGGCTACACCTTC.

The CDR3 loop is CASSHDLGAARNEKLFF. The CDR3 region has the DNA TGTGCCAGCAGCCACGACTTGGGGGCAGCGAGGAACGAAAAACTGTTTTTT. The V call is TRBV4-2, the J call TRBJ1-4; TRBD1 is a possible D gene (6 bases). V lost 3 bases, J lost 8 bases, and 22 bases lay in between. The CDR3 length is 17 residues. Germline V gives CDR1 LGHNA, CDR2 YNFKEQ.

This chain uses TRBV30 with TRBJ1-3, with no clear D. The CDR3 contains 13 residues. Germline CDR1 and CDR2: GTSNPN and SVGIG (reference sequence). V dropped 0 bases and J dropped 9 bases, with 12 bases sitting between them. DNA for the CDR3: TGTGCCTGGAGTGTCTCCCTCGGAGCCACCATATATTTT. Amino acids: CAWSVSLGATIYF.

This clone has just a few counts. The CDR3 loop is CASSSGVGTNEKLFF. The CDR3 DNA reads as TGTGCCAGCAGCTCGGGGGTAGGAACTAATGAAAAACTGTTTTTT. This rearrangement joins TRBV13 to TRBJ1-4; tentative D call: TRBD1 (5 bases). V lost 4 bases to trimming and J lost 1 base, with 10 bases between them. The CDR3 totals 15 residues. The germline V gene has CDR1 PRHDT and CDR2 FYEKMQ (reference sequence).